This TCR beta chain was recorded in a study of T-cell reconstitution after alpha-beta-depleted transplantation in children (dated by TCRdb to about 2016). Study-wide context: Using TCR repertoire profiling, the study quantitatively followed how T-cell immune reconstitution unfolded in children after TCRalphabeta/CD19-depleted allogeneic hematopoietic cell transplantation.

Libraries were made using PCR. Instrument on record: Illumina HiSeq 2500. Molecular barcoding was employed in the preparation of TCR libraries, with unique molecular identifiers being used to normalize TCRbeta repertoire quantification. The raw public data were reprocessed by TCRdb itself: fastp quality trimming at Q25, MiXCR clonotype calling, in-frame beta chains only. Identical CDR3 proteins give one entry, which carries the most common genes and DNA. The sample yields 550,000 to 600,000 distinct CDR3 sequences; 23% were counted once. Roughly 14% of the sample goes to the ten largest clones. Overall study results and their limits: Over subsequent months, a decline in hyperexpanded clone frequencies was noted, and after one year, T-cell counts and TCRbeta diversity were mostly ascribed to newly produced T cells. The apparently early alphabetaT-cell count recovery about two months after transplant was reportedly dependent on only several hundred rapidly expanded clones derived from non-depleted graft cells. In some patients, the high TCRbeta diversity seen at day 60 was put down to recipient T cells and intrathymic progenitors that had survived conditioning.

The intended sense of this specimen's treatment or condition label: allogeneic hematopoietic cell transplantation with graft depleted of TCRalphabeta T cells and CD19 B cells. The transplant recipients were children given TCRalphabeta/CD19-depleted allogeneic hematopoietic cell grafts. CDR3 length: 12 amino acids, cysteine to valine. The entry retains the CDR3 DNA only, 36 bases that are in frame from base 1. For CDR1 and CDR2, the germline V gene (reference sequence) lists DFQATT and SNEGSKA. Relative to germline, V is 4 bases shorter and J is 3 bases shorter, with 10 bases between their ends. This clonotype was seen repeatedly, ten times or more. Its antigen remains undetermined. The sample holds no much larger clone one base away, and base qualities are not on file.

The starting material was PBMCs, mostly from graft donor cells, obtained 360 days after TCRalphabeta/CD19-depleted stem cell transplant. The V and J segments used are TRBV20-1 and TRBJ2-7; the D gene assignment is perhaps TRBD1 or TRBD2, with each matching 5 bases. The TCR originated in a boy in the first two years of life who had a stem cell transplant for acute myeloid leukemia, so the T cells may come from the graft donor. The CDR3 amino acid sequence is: CSATGSGYEQYV. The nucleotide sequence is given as TGCAGTGCTACAGGGAGCGGCTACGAGCAGTACGTC.